This T cell receptor (beta chain) derives from a study of PD-L1 blockade in urothelial cancer. Study overall: Individuals in the cohort had been given 0 to 3 earlier chemotherapy regimens. Blood drawn 3 weeks (second dose) and 6 weeks after treatment start was analyzed.

Regarding this clone: Its antigen remains unknown.

This CDR3 region has 15 residues. CDR1 and CDR2 from the germline V gene are LNHDA and SQIVND (reference sequence). J lost 6 bases, V lost 7 bases, and 10 bases had no gene match. Synthetic TCR analog templates were spiked into all PCRs individually. Method: immunoSEQ multiplex PCR; TCRdb's copy keeps in-frame clones and lacks some. The sample carries roughly 56,000 clones, approximately 80% recorded once. Overall study findings and caveats: Stronger expansion of tumor-associated clones in blood at 3 weeks distinguished durable-benefit patients.

The sample in question was PBMCs, obtained around atezolizumab (anti-PD-L1) treatment. V is TRBV19 and J is TRBJ2-2, with 8 bases lining up with TRBD1. This TCR derives from a man aged 65 to 79 with urothelial cancer. CDR3 nucleotides: TGTGCCAGTAAGGCCAACAGGGGGAGTGCCGGGGAGCTGTTTTTT. This codes for CASKANRGSAGELFF.